This T cell receptor beta chain was captured in a study of regulatory T cells in long-lasting Graves disease. The time point here: newly diagnosed GD, antithyroid drugs for less than 3 months. Isolated PBMC RNA provided the starting material for the TCR library. According to the study, TCR beta libraries were built with iRepertoire HTBI primers and CDR3-region Arm-PCR. Authors' methods: Looking across samples, the authors found some 60 TRBV and 14 TRBJ segments. A single record per CDR3 protein comes from TCRdb applying MiXCR to the multiplex PCR reads. The V and J calls come from TCRdb's annotation, not from the publication. The sample shows a few hundred thousand distinct CDR3 sequences, approximately 12% of them seen only once. This clonotype was seen at least ten times. With 4 bases clipped from V and 8 bases from J, the junction kept 18 bases outside the gene matches. The CDR3 covers 17 residues. The germline V gene encodes CDR1 SGDLS and CDR2 YYNGEE.

These records were also assigned to another study, of T cells in Graves' hyperthyroidism and ophthalmopathy. That study adds: With the HTBI primer set, the TCR CDR3 went through a first round of RT-PCR.

This rearrangement joins TRBV9 to TRBJ1-2, with 9 bases lining up with TRBD1. This sequence originates from a woman younger than 30 with Graves disease. The sequenced sample was peripheral blood mononuclear cells (PBMCs), obtained at new diagnosis, from a patient treated with antithyroid drugs. CDR3 DNA: TGTGCCAGCAGCCCTCGGACAGGGGCCCCCGGGATCTCCGGCTACACCTTC. Translation gives CASSPRTGAPGISGYTF.